The 9 T cell receptor beta chains below all came from one sample that was sequenced in a study of T cell repertoires in cytomegalovirus infection. The antigens these receptors bind are not known. Using its own MiXCR run on the reads, TCRdb lists one record per CDR3 protein. Seen here are some 900,000 distinct CDR3 sequences, 30% to 35% observed once, and the top ten hold roughly 12%. The sample here was cultured CD8+ T cells from PBMCs, taken from culture after CMV antigen stimulation. The receptor set was obtained from a human donor in good health (CMV status not recorded). Some clones in this sample may be carry-over from other donors' samples.

This clonotype was observed a handful of times. The chain uses TRBV12-3 or TRBV12-4 and TRBJ2-3; a weak D match, TRBD1 (5 bases). The V end was cut by 1 base, the J end by 2 bases, with 10 bases between. This CDR3 comprises 15 residues. CDR3 coding DNA: TGTGCCAGCAGTTTAGTACAGGCTTACACAGATACGCAGTATTTT. Translating gives CASSLVQAYTDTQYF.

This clonotype was seen at least ten times. The chain carries TRBV27 and TRBJ1-5; no firm D call. The CDR3 contains 14 residues. Germline values: CDR1 MNHEY, CDR2 SMNVEV (reference sequence). V shed 2 bases and J shed 1 base, with 6 bases lying between them. The CDR3 DNA follows: TGTGCCAGCAGTTTAGGGAGGAGCAATCAGCCCCAGCATTTT. Its translation: CASSLGRSNQPQHF.

In its sample, this clonotype was seen a few times. The chain couples TRBV7-6 to TRBJ2-5; D ambiguous. V gave up 1 base and J gave up 7 bases, with 16 bases separating them. This CDR3 contains 15 residues. The germline V gene has CDR1 SGHVS and CDR2 FNYEAQ. This chain's CDR3 is CASSLVERGDGTQYF. DNA of the CDR3: TGTGCCAGCAGCTTAGTAGAGCGCGGTGATGGGACCCAGTACTTC.

This clonotype was seen repeatedly, ten times or more. The chain joins TRBV15 to TRBJ2-6; tentative D call: TRBD2 (6 bases). The CDR3 sequence is 17 residues long. Germline V gene lookup returns CDR1 LNHNV and CDR2 YYDKDF (reference sequence). V gave up 5 bases and J gave up 3 bases, with 17 bases separating them. The CDR3 sequence is CATSSWSPGSGANVLTF. The CDR3 coding sequence is TGTGCCACCAGCTCATGGTCCCCCGGGAGTGGGGCCAACGTCCTGACTTTC.

CDR3 sequence: CATLGTPGGEAFF. The CDR3 DNA reads TGTGCCACCTTAGGGACACCGGGGGGTGAAGCTTTCTTT. The genes are TRBV19 and TRBJ1-1, with D perhaps matching TRBD1 (6 bases). Trimming took off 10 bases at V and 7 bases at J, with 19 bases between the two ends. CDR1 is LNHDA and CDR2 is SQIVND in the germline V gene (reference sequence). The CDR3 runs 13 residues.

The chain uses TRBV7-2 and TRBJ2-3; D is perhaps TRBD1 (5 bases). V dropped 3 bases and J dropped 0 bases, with 13 bases sitting between them. Germline V lookup: CDR1 SGHTA, CDR2 FQGNSA. This CDR3 contains 16 residues. The CDR3 sequence: CASSLDTVWSTDTQYF. CDR3 sequence (DNA): TGTGCCAGCAGCTTGGACACCGTTTGGAGCACAGATACGCAGTATTTT.

There are a few counts of this clonotype. This sequence joins TRBV6-2 or TRBV6-3 and TRBJ2-7; D ambiguous. Germline assignment: CDR1 MNHEY and CDR2 SVGEGT. This CDR3 comprises 15 residues. Trimming removed 1 base at V and 2 bases at J, with 12 bases between. In DNA form, the CDR3 reads TGTGCCAGCAGTTACTTACCTGGCGGCACCTACGAGCAGTACGTC. It encodes CASSYLPGGTYEQYV.

This chain joins TRBV7-9 and TRBJ2-5; D not resolved. This CDR3 is built from 14 residues. Trimming took off 5 bases at V and 0 bases at J, with 10 bases between the two ends. CDR1 is SEHNR and CDR2 is FQNEAQ in the germline V gene (reference sequence). CDR3: CASSPRSYQETQYF. The CDR3, as DNA: TGTGCCAGCAGCCCTAGATCGTACCAAGAGACCCAGTACTTC.

The gene calls are TRBV28 and TRBJ2-5; 10 bases fit TRBD2. Germline V gives CDR1 MDHEN, CDR2 SYDVKM. J was trimmed by 4 bases and V by 4 bases; bases with no gene match: 6. This CDR3 is built from 15 residues. CDR3: CASSSELAGGETQYF. CDR3 in DNA: TGTGCCAGCAGTTCCGAGTTAGCGGGAGGAGAGACCCAGTACTTC.